The 17 T cell receptor beta chains below come from one sample, sequenced in a study of tumor T cells in aggressive B-cell lymphoma. Produced via immunoSEQ multiplex PCR; TCRdb's table is partial and in-frame only. The data hold 2,000 or so clones, with approximately 93% observed a single time. The sequencing sample was made of tumor tissue. The receptors come from an adult with diffuse large B cell lymphoma.

J is TRBJ1-2 and V is TRBV7-8; possible D gene TRBD1, 5 bases. The CDR3 has 14 amino acids. Germline V gene lookup returns CDR1 SGHVS and CDR2 FQNEAQ. V shed 0 bases and J shed 7 bases, with 12 bases lying between them. The CDR3 loop reads CASSLAGGDSGYTF. The CDR3 nucleotides read TGTGCCAGCAGCTTAGCGGGAGGAGACAGTGGCTACACCTTC.

V usage is TRBV30 and J usage is TRBJ2-7; tentatively, D is TRBD2 (5 bases). Germline V gene data show CDR1 as GTSNPN and CDR2 as SVGIG (reference sequence). This CDR3 contains 14 residues. V was trimmed by 0 bases and J by 5 bases, leaving 14 bases between them. The CDR3 DNA sequence: TGTGCCTGGAGTGTAGAGAGGCGACTAAACGAGCAGTACTTC. Protein product: CAWSVERRLNEQYF.

The chain recombines TRBV5-1 with TRBJ1-5; D is possibly TRBD1 (5 bases). CDR1 is SGHRS and CDR2 is YFSETQ in the germline V gene. The V end lost 0 bases, the J end lost 3 bases, and 7 bases lay between the germline ends. There are 14 residues in the CDR3. The CDR3 DNA sequence: TGCGCCAGCAGCTTGGGGACAATCAATCAGCCCCAGCATTTT. This encodes CASSLGTINQPQHF.

This chain links TRBV6-5 with TRBJ2-5; the D gene is possibly TRBD2 (7 bases). The DNA matches TRBJ2-7 better at its end, which makes the J call doubtful. Germline values: CDR1 MNHEY, CDR2 SVGAGI. The CDR3 consists of 14 residues. CDR3 DNA sequence: TGTGCCAGCAGTTACTTGCGGGGGCCCTACGAGCAGTACTTC. This translates into CASSYLRGPYEQYF.

The rearrangement uses TRBV7-6 and TRBJ1-2, with TRBD1 identical over 7 bases. Germline loops: CDR1 SGHVS, CDR2 FNYEAQ. The CDR3 has 13 amino acids. With V trimmed by 1 base and J by 8 bases, 4 bases remained unmatched. The CDR3 coding sequence is TGTGCCAGCAGCTTAGGACGGGACAGAGGCTACACCTTC. It encodes CASSLGRDRGYTF.

The V gene is TRBV30, the J gene TRBJ2-2; D is perhaps TRBD1 (6 bases). CDR3 length equals 13 residues. Germline lookup yields CDR1 GTSNPN and CDR2 SVGIG (reference sequence). V was trimmed by 0 bases and J by 6 bases, leaving 8 bases between them. The CDR3 is CAWSVQGPGELFF. The CDR3 bases are TGTGCCTGGAGTGTACAGGGACCCGGGGAGCTGTTTTTT.

The rearrangement uses TRBV11-3 and TRBJ2-7, with 7 bases aligning to TRBD2. The ends lost 1 base at V and 3 bases at J; junction bases unmatched: 12. The germline gives CDR1 SGHNT, CDR2 YENEEA. The CDR3 is made up of 17 amino acids. The CDR3 sequence is CASSLVSVTSRSYEQYF. For the CDR3, the DNA is TGTGCCAGCAGCTTAGTTTCGGTGACTAGCAGGAGCTACGAGCAGTACTTC.

V usage is TRBV5-1 and J usage is TRBJ2-7; D call uncertain. V was trimmed by 2 bases and J by 7 bases, leaving 13 bases between them. CDR1 is SGHRS, CDR2 YFSETQ, per germline. CDR3 length: 13 residues. The CDR3 sequence is CASSFPGSDEQYF. CDR3 DNA: TGCGCCAGCAGCTTCCCGGGTTCCGATGAGCAGTACTTC.

The V and J genes are TRBV5-8 and TRBJ2-5; D possibly corresponds to TRBD1 (5 bases). V was cut by 1 base and J by 4 bases, with 11 bases left in between. CDR1 is SGHTS, CDR2 YDEGEE, per germline. The CDR3 loop spans 14 amino acids. In DNA form, the CDR3 reads TGTGCCAGCAGCTTGAGGGGTGTGGGAGAGACCCAGTACTTC. Its protein is CASSLRGVGETQYF.

Points on this clone: The junction and the germline gene differ at one end; a read error may be behind it. The rearrangement joins TRBV4-2 to TRBJ2-1, with 7 bases identical to TRBD2. The V gene's germline CDR1 is LGHNA and CDR2 YNFKEQ. The CDR3 covers 15 residues. As DNA, the CDR3 is TGTGCCAGCAGCCAAGAAACTAGCGCCCAGGGTGAGCAGCTCTTC. This gives the protein CASSQETSAQGEQLF.

The count of this clone is one. V and J are TRBV5-1 and TRBJ2-7, with TRBD1 matching over 10 bases. Losses at the gene ends were 4 bases for V and 1 base for J; bases not matched to a gene: 8. Germline lookup yields CDR1 SGHRS and CDR2 YFSETQ. The CDR3 runs to 16 residues. The CDR3 nucleotides are TGCGCCAGCAGCCCTACCTTGGGACAGGGGTCCTACGAGCAGTACTTC. Translated, it gives CASSPTLGQGSYEQYF.

The CDR3: CASSLSGGGAGGYTF. CDR3 in DNA: TGTGCCAGCAGTTTATCCGGGGGAGGAGCGGGTGGCTACACCTTC. The J gene is TRBJ1-2, the V gene TRBV27; a possible D gene is TRBD1 (5 bases). Trimming removed 0 bases from V and 7 bases from J, with 15 bases in between. The CDR3 extends over 15 amino acids. Germline lookup yields CDR1 MNHEY and CDR2 SMNVEV (reference sequence).

The CDR3 DNA reads as TGCGCCAGCAGCCAAGACAGCAGGGTAGAGACCCAGTACTTC. Its translation is CASSQDSRVETQYF. The chain employs TRBV4-1 and TRBJ2-5, with D tentatively TRBD1 (5 bases). Trimming removed 0 bases from V and 4 bases from J, with 9 bases in between. The CDR3 is 14 amino acids. Looked up from germline, CDR1 is MGHRA and CDR2 is YSYEKL.

This clone came up a few times. The rearrangement links TRBV14 to TRBJ2-5; D is uncertain. The germline V gene encodes CDR1 SGHDN and CDR2 FVKESK. Trimming stripped 1 base from V and 7 bases from J, with 13 bases between. The CDR3 is 14 amino acids. CDR3 protein: CASSQVSSERTQYF. CDR3 in DNA: TGTGCCAGCAGCCAAGTTTCGAGTGAACGGACCCAGTACTTC.

The chain is built from TRBV5-4 and TRBJ1-2, with TRBD1 as a possible D gene (5 bases). Germline assignment: CDR1 SGHNT and CDR2 YYREEE (reference sequence). Between the trimmed V and J ends, which lost 4 bases and 0 bases, there was a span of 13 bases. CDR3 size: 15 residues. CDR3 residues: CASSAGPSANYGYTF. CDR3 nucleotide sequence: TGTGCCAGCAGCGCGGGGCCGTCCGCTAACTATGGCTACACCTTC.

This chain links TRBV27 with TRBJ2-3; a weak D match, TRBD1 (6 bases). V shed 2 bases and J shed 1 base, with 10 bases lying between them. The CDR3 is 15 residues long. Looked up from germline, CDR1 is MNHEY and CDR2 is SMNVEV (reference sequence). This CDR3 is CASSLRGSGTDTQYF. The DNA of the CDR3 is TGTGCCAGCAGTTTAAGGGGGTCGGGCACAGATACGCAGTATTTT.

The chain carries TRBV7-3 and TRBJ2-1, with D possibly matching TRBD2 (6 bases). The CDR3 loop spans 14 amino acids. Trimming stripped 3 bases from V and 4 bases from J, with 10 bases between. CDR1 and CDR2 (germline): SGHTA, FQGTGA. For the CDR3, the DNA is TGTGCCAGCAGCTTGCGGGGAAGATACAATGAGCAGTTCTTC. Translating gives CASSLRGRYNEQFF.